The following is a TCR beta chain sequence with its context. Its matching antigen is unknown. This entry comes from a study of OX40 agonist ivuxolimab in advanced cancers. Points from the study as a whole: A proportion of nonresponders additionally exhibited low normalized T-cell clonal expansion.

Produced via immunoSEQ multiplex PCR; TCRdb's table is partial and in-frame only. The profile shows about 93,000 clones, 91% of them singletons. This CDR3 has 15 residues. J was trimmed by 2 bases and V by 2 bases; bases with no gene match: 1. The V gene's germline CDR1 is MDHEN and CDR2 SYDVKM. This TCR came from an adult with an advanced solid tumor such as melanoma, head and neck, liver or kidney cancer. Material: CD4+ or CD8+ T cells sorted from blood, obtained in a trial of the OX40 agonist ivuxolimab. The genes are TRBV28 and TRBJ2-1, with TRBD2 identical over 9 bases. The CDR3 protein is CASSLSGGPYNEQFF. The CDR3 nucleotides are TGTGCCAGCAGTTTAAGCGGGGGGCCCTACAATGAGCAGTTCTTC.